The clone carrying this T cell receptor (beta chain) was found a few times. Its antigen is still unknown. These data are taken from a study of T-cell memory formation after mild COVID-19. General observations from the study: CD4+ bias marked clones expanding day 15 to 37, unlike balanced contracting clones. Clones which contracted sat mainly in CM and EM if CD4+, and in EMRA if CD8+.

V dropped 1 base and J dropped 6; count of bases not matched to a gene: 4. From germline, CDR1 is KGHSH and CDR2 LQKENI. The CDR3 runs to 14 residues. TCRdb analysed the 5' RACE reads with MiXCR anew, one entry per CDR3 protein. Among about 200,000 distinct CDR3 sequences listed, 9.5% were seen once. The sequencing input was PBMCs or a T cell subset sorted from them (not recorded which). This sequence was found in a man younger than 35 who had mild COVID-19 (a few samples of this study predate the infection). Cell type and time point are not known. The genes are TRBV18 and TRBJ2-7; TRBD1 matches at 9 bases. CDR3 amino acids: CASSPQGQGLEQYF. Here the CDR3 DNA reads TGTGCCAGCTCACCACAAGGACAGGGGCTCGAGCAGTACTTC.